The 15 T cell receptor beta chains below were found in one sample sequenced in a study of blood T cell repertoires in COVID-19. Sequencing was performed with immunoSEQ multiplex PCR; in TCRdb, only in-frame clones are kept and a portion is missing. The table shows over 600,000 clones, with about nine tenths occurring only once. Sequencing input: peripheral blood. These receptors originate from a young woman with acute or convalescent COVID-19.

This sequence joins TRBV6-5 and TRBJ1-1; D is ambiguous. Trimming removed 0 bases at V and 4 bases at J, with 9 bases between. The CDR3 consists of 14 residues. Looked up from germline, CDR1 is MNHEY and CDR2 is SVGAGI. CDR3 loop: CASSYSHIGTEAFF. The CDR3 nucleotides are TGTGCCAGCAGTTACTCGCACATTGGCACTGAAGCTTTCTTT.

The V call is TRBV6-5, the J call TRBJ2-1, with D maybe TRBD2 (6 bases). The V gene lost 4 bases and the J gene lost 9 bases, with 16 bases spanning the gap. CDR3 length: 14 amino acids. Germline CDR1 and CDR2: MNHEY and SVGAGI. CDR3 amino acids: CASSSGQWGGEQFF. The CDR3 DNA reads TGTGCCAGCAGTTCCGGCCAGTGGGGAGGTGAGCAGTTCTTC.

This clone occurred once. The chain is built from TRBV19 and TRBJ2-5, with D tentatively TRBD2 (5 bases). CDR1 is LNHDA, CDR2 SQIVND, per germline (reference sequence). There are 13 residues in the CDR3. Trimming pared 6 bases from V and 5 bases from J, leaving 13 bases between. CDR3: CASRINGGETQYF. The CDR3 nucleotides read TGTGCCAGTAGAATAAATGGAGGCGAGACCCAGTACTTC.

A word on this clone: The identical CDR3 is also encoded by other nucleotide sequences in the sample. The chain joins TRBV27 to TRBJ2-7, with a tentative D call TRBD1 (5 bases). Germline loops: CDR1 MNHEY, CDR2 SMNVEV (reference sequence). V gave up 2 bases and J gave up 0 bases, with 5 bases separating them. This CDR3 spans 13 amino acids. Here the CDR3 DNA reads TGTGCCAGCAGTTTAAGGGGCTCCTACGAGCAGTACTTC. Its protein is CASSLRGSYEQYF.

The chain joins TRBV4-2 to TRBJ2-3; D unresolved. The germline gives CDR1 LGHNA, CDR2 YNFKEQ. V shed 4 bases and J shed 2 bases, with 10 bases lying between them. CDR3 length: 14 amino acids. CDR3 in DNA: TGTGCCAGCAGCCGAGACACAAACACAGATACGCAGTATTTT. Translating it yields CASSRDTNTDTQYF.

This clone came up a few times. This rearrangement joins TRBV2 to TRBJ1-6, with D possibly matching TRBD1 (5 bases). The CDR3 is 14 residues long. The V gene lost 3 bases and the J gene lost 7 bases, with 10 bases spanning the gap. The germline V gene has CDR1 SNHLY and CDR2 FYNNEI. The CDR3 nucleotides are TGTGCCAGCAGTGATGGCAGGGTGAATTCACCCCTCCACTTT. Protein product: CASSDGRVNSPLHF.

The V gene is TRBV4-1, the J gene TRBJ1-5; D gene uncertain. Germline lookup yields CDR1 MGHRA and CDR2 YSYEKL. V was shortened by 0 bases and J by 4 bases, with 16 bases between the two germline ends. The CDR3 has 17 residues. The CDR3 protein is CASSQEPRAELNQPQHF. The CDR3, as DNA: TGCGCCAGCAGCCAAGAGCCGCGGGCCGAGTTAAATCAGCCCCAGCATTTT.

V usage is TRBV4-1 and J usage is TRBJ1-2; the match to TRBD1 covers 8 bases. Trimming removed 2 bases from V and 6 bases from J; junction bases left unmatched: 8. The CDR3 length is 15 residues. Germline V gene lookup returns CDR1 MGHRA and CDR2 YSYEKL. The CDR3 DNA follows: TGCGCCAGCAGCCAAACCTTTGGACAGGGCCATGGCTACACCTTC. Amino acids: CASSQTFGQGHGYTF.

V and J are TRBV27 and TRBJ1-2; 7 positions agree with TRBD1. The CDR3 covers 13 residues. Losses at the gene ends were 3 bases for V and 8 bases for J; bases not matched to a gene: 6. The V gene's germline CDR1 is MNHEY and CDR2 SMNVEV (reference sequence). DNA of the CDR3: TGTGCCAGCAGTTTTAGGGGGCGTCAGGGCTACACCTTC. This gives the protein CASSFRGRQGYTF.

This clone was picked up one time. The genes are TRBV6-5 and TRBJ1-2; weak D call: TRBD1 (5 bases). The CDR3 runs 13 residues. In germline, CDR1 is MNHEY, CDR2 SVGAGI. V shed 10 bases and J shed 8 bases, with 20 bases lying between them. CDR3 residues: CATSWRDRGGYTF. The CDR3 DNA is TGTGCCACCAGCTGGAGGGACCGGGGGGGCTACACCTTC.

J is TRBJ1-5 and V is TRBV2; D is uncertain. The CDR3 sequence is 13 residues long. CDR1 and CDR2 (germline): SNHLY, FYNNEI. The germline V and J ends were trimmed by 6 bases and 5 bases, with 11 bases remaining between them. In DNA, the CDR3 is TGTGCCAGCAGGAGACATCGGTATCAGCCCCAGCATTTT. It is translated as CASRRHRYQPQHF.

The V and J genes are TRBV7-9 and TRBJ1-2, with a weak D call TRBD1 (5 bases). V was trimmed by 4 bases and J by 2 bases, leaving 8 bases between them. CDR1 is SEHNR and CDR2 is FQNEAQ in the germline V gene (reference sequence). This CDR3 region has 13 residues. The CDR3 loop is CASSSGHNYGYTF. As DNA, the CDR3 is TGTGCCAGCAGCTCAGGACACAACTATGGCTACACCTTC.

V is TRBV24-1 and J is TRBJ2-1; 7 nucleotides agree with TRBD1. Germline CDR1 and CDR2: KGHDR and SFDVKD. V gave up 6 bases and J gave up 9 bases; unmatched junction bases: 7. This CDR3 has 13 residues. CDR3: CATSFKGAGEQFF. The CDR3 DNA follows: TGTGCCACCAGTTTTAAGGGGGCGGGTGAGCAGTTCTTC.

In its sample, this clone was seen once. The chain recombines TRBV19 with TRBJ1-1, with 8 bases matching TRBD1. Germline V gene sequence: CDR1 LNHDA, CDR2 SQIVND (reference sequence). CDR3 length: 13 residues. The ends lost 6 bases at V and 11 bases at J; junction bases unmatched: 11. In nucleotides, the CDR3 is TGTGCCAGTAGCCTGACAGGGGCCGAGGGGGCTTTCTTT. Translating it yields CASSLTGAEGAFF.

This chain uses TRBV19 with TRBJ1-1; D gene unclear. This CDR3 region has 14 residues. Germline V CDR1 and CDR2: LNHDA, SQIVND (reference sequence). The V gene lost 3 bases and the J gene lost 7 bases, with 15 bases spanning the gap. The CDR3 region is CASSIGLVVGEAFF. The DNA of the CDR3 is TGTGCCAGTAGTATCGGGTTGGTCGTTGGTGAAGCTTTCTTT. The whole variable domain, filled in from reference TRBV19 and TRBJ1-1, reads DGGITQSPKYLFRKEGQNVTLSCEQNLNHDAMYWYRQDPGQGLRLIYYSQIVNDFQKGDIAEGYSVSREKKESFPLTVTSAQKNPTAFYLCASSIGLVVGEAFFGQGTRLTVV.